This T cell receptor (beta chain) stems from a study of cytomegalovirus exposure and HLA in healthy donors (dated 2017 in TCRdb). Study-level background: An earlier analysis of several hundred of the donors reported roughly 270 Gb of sequence data and some 120 million unique TCR beta sequences from 190 million or so T cells. An early release that covered around 590 HLA-typed donors contained around 300 gigabases of sequencing data and about 84 million unique TCR sequences. The genetic ancestry cluster associated with self-reported Caucasian donors included about 81% of the 300 to 450 genotyped donors. The study aimed to test whether cataloging public T cell receptors could reveal signatures of past pathogen exposure. The study profiled the T cell repertoires of 500 to 800 subjects by immunosequencing and related them to cytomegalovirus serostatus. A separate validation cohort of over a hundred different subjects was used in addition to the approximately 700-subject first cohort. To predict cytomegalovirus infection status, the study combined high-throughput TCR immunosequencing, statistical association of individual TCRs with disease status, and machine learning. A later analysis re-examined previously published TCR beta repertoires from more than 550 donors and added high-resolution HLA genotyping to investigate patterns of TCR occurrence. In the later analysis, no new phenotypic data were used to find candidate immune exposures; instead, reliance was placed on TCR beta sequences and their occurrence across donors. In an earlier analysis of roughly 580 of the donors, high-throughput TCR beta sequencing was used to judge whether each TCR beta V gene segment behaved as functional or pseudogenic. Donor age, sex, ethnicity and CMV serostatus were collected together with the repertoire data. Genome-wide SNP genotypes for about 65% of the 666 donors were used in a later genetic analysis, which treated that subset as a discovery cohort. All discovery cohort repertoires had been generated using a single sequencing platform. Both class I and class II loci were covered by HLA typing, at four-digit resolution. The number of typed donors differed by locus: about 620-640 for A, B, C, DRB1 and DQB1; 500 to 550 for DQA1; over 600 for DPA1; and about 450 for DPB1. Because of strong linkage in the cohort, roughly five DR-DQ haplotypes were treated as single units for association and clustering. Across roughly 420 genotyped donors of the cohort, an average of roughly 250,000 unique TCR beta nucleotide sequences per donor were sequenced, and approximately 17% of those sequences were non-productive.

Comments on this clone: It has no known antigen specificity. Base qualities are not recorded, but no much larger clone differs from it by a single base.

What the authors observed across the whole study: In both the original and validation cohorts, the classifier was reported to diagnose cytomegalovirus status with high specificity and sensitivity. Linkage disequilibrium might explain the correlated functional status among segregating V segments, but an unknown experimental factor could not be ruled out. While some public TCRs were present in many individuals, most TCR sequences turned up only very rarely across donors. Because some donors lacked HLA typing at each locus, the association tests relied only on the typed subset. In this cohort, only TCR beta chains were sequenced, and detectable features were limited by the absence of alpha or paired-chain data. A further reported finding was that TCR beta sequences accurately predicted the HLA-A and HLA-B alleles for most subjects in the first cohort. A later analysis associated 15,000 to 20,000 TCR beta sequences with specific HLA alleles at a false discovery rate of 0.05. Compared with the roughly 720-donor mean, donors in an Asian-associated ancestry cluster had fewer N-insertions in productive TCRs, according to a later genetic analysis. According to a later analysis, TCR association rates differed among HLA loci, with DRB1 alleles showing the most associated TCRs and HLA-C alleles showing the fewest. A cluster of highly shared sequence variants was judged likely to represent a technical artifact of the sequencing pipeline. According to a later analysis, parvovirus B19, influenza, CMV and Epstein-Barr virus appeared linked to several top co-occurrence clusters. In a later analysis, HLA-associated TCR beta chains showed more clonal expansion and lower generation probabilities than non-associated chains that were equally common. The study gave a list of roughly 150 TCR beta chains associated with cytomegalovirus. V-gene and J-gene trimming of TCR beta chains was associated with a missense DCLRE1C variant in a later genetic analysis, and the association was replicated in an independent cohort. Strong co-occurrence of HLA alleles, especially DR and DQ, made assigning TCR associations to individual alleles difficult. An earlier analysis of approximately 530 of the donors showed that most TCR beta V segments appeared in productive rearrangements either about 87% or about 30% of the time, which broadly matched IMGT annotations. Because counts were too low, 15 to 20 rarely observed V segments, including chromosome 9 orphons, were excluded from the earlier analysis of several hundred of the donors. Most CMV-associated TCR beta chains appeared to be HLA-restricted in a later analysis, and the HLA associations seemed to be driven largely by CMV exposure. Roughly uniform sequencing depth across donors was assumed in presence/absence analyses, although this assumption may not hold. The only immune exposure information available for the cohort was CMV serostatus. In vitro tests confirmed that a few of the cytomegalovirus-associated TCR beta chains recognize cytomegalovirus antigens. The authors suggested that the approach could potentially be extended to other disease states and immunological phenotypes. The 87-base-pair reads could not distinguish some IMGT-functional V segments, including TRBV6-2 and TRBV6-3, so those segments were excluded.

Library method: the immunoSEQ multiplex PCR assay. A mixture of 60 forward primers for TCR Vbeta segments and 13 reverse primers for TCR Jbeta segments was used in the multiplex PCR. The CDR3 region of rearranged TCR beta genes was amplified from genomic DNA by a multiplex PCR assay. The Illumina HiSeq System was used to sequence the amplified TCR beta libraries as 87-base-pair reads. Turning to the authors' computational methods: A later analysis counted about 82 million unique TCR beta chains across the 650 to 700 repertoires, and some 11 million of these chains were shared by at least two donors. A nearest-neighbor algorithm error-corrected the raw reads and collapsed the reads into unique sequences, merging closely related sequences to remove PCR and sequencing errors. To assign V, D and J gene segments, CDR3 sequences were aligned to IMGT reference sequences. For a sequence to be retained, at least a six-nucleotide match to both a V gene segment and a J gene segment was required. A rearrangement counted as productive if the CDR3 had no stop codons and remained in frame with V and J, and every other rearrangement counted as non-productive. Following IMGT convention, CDR3 was defined as the stretch from the second conserved V-encoded cysteine to the conserved J-encoded phenylalanine. The earlier analysis of some 550 of the donors excluded any sequence lacking an unambiguous match to a single V gene segment. In an earlier analysis of about 590 of the donors, a V segment was called functional when productive rearrangements were above 56.7%, and segregating when the standard deviation between donors exceeded 5%. A statistical classification framework was developed to diagnose cytomegalovirus status using the catalog of TCR beta chain sequences. A later analysis assigned V and J genes by comparing TCR nucleotide sequences with IMGT/GENE-DB human TR gene sequences. Using the TCRdist pipeline, a later analysis assigned CDR3 sequences along with most-parsimonious VDJ recombination scenarios. In a later analysis, every TCR beta chain was defined by the combination of its CDR3 amino acid sequence and its V-gene family, and reads without a unique V-gene family were dropped. A later analysis removed 450 to 600 highly shared, low-generation-probability nucleotide sequences to deal with suspected cross-contamination and a sequencing artifact. For each public chain, a later analysis derived a clonal expansion index from normalized ranks of inferred template counts within each repertoire. In a later analysis, generation probabilities were computed using a VDJ recombination model fitted to out-of-frame rearrangements, and the results were checked against IGoR. A later analysis scored TCR-TCR, TCR-HLA and TCR-CMV co-occurrence with hypergeometric tests, applying a repertoire-size bias correction to TCR pairs. In a later analysis, false discovery rates were estimated by permuting HLA or CMV assignments 20 times. In a later analysis, co-occurring TCRs were grouped with DBSCAN, and TCRdist sequence similarity was added when clustering was performed within HLA-allele-positive subsets. For co-occurrence clustering, repertoires with fewer than 30,000 or more than 120,000 public chains were excluded, along with four to six repertoires with anomalous nucleotide sharing. TCRdb carries this immuneACCESS record with in-frame sequences only. Its versions omit some clonotypes, under half of them owing to an unresolved V gene in the studies checked, with the rest unexplained. D and trimming were read from the DNA, whereas the V and J calls and clone size are those reported in that table. In this sample the table shows 180,000 or so clones, nearly 80% of which occur a single time. The ten largest clones represent about 3% of the sample.

The CDR3 runs 15 amino acids, cysteine and phenylalanine included. Here the CDR3 DNA is all that survives: 45 bases in frame from base 1. V and J are trimmed by 1 base and 4 bases, and the gene matches miss 6 bases of the junction. In the germline V gene, CDR1 corresponds to SGHRS and CDR2 to YFSETQ. The cohort consisted of approximately 690 healthy bone marrow donors. Cohort members were all nominally healthy when sampled, although unrecorded immune exposures were likely present. The donor was CMV seronegative and was included in the group of a few hundred seronegative cohort members. A peripheral blood sample was collected from each donor, and TCR beta sequencing was performed on peripheral blood mononuclear cells. Genomic DNA extraction from the blood cell samples was performed with the Qiagen DNeasy Blood Extraction Kit.

The chain was built from TRBV5-1 and TRBJ1-1; 8 bases in the middle match TRBD1. The sequencing input was PBMCs. The TCR was taken from a female donor in good health and CMV-seronegative. The sequenced DNA is TGCGCCAGCAGCTTGCAGGGGGCGCGGGGCACTGAAGCTTTCTTT. Translated, this gives CASSLQGARGTEAFF.